The 24 T cell receptor beta chains reported below all come from one sample, sequenced in a study of blood T cell repertoires in COVID-19. The repertoire was sequenced with immunoSEQ multiplex PCR; TCRdb's copy has only in-frame clones and lacks some. This sample has hundreds of thousands of clones, with roughly 85% found just once. Sequencing was done on a sample of peripheral blood. These receptors all stem from a man between 45 and 60 years old with active or convalescent COVID-19.

The chain couples TRBV27 to TRBJ2-7; perhaps TRBD1 as D (7 bases). The ends were cut back, 1 base at V and 4 bases at J, with 14 bases in the middle. The CDR3 consists of 15 residues. Germline assignment: CDR1 MNHEY and CDR2 SMNVEV (reference sequence). CDR3: CASSLWAGGPYEQYF. CDR3 bases: TGTGCCAGCAGTTTATGGGCAGGGGGGCCTTACGAGCAGTACTTC.

The CDR3, as DNA: TGTGCCAGCAGCTTATCCCCGCATGGCGGGAGCTCCTACAATGAGCAGTTCTTC. It translates to CASSLSPHGGSSYNEQFF. This sequence joins TRBV7-3 and TRBJ2-1; 7 nucleotides align to TRBD2. The ends lost 2 bases at V and 0 bases at J; junction bases unmatched: 10. The CDR3 has 18 amino acids. Germline CDR1 is SGHTA and CDR2 is FQGTGA.

V gene TRBV27 combines with J gene TRBJ2-1; 11 bases agree with TRBD2. This CDR3 has 16 residues. Per germline, CDR1 MNHEY and CDR2 SMNVEV (reference sequence). V lost 8 bases, J lost 7 bases, and 13 bases stayed unmatched. The CDR3 sequence: CASQLTSGTSRNEQFF. The CDR3 nucleotides read TGTGCCAGCCAATTGACTAGCGGGACCTCTAGGAATGAGCAGTTCTTC.

V is TRBV6-1 and J is TRBJ1-2; TRBD1 matches 8 bases. Trimming at V came to 3 bases and at J to 6 bases, leaving 18 bases not matched to a gene. Germline CDR1 MNHNS, CDR2 SASEGT. CDR3 length equals 18 residues. CDR3 loop: CASSEGFGQGSERDGYTF. CDR3 bases: TGTGCCAGCAGTGAGGGATTCGGACAGGGCTCGGAACGGGATGGCTACACCTTC.

V gene TRBV2 combines with J gene TRBJ1-6; D not resolved. Trimming removed 4 bases from V and 8 bases from J, with 12 bases in between. CDR1 SNHLY and CDR2 FYNNEI come from the germline V gene. CDR3 length: 14 amino acids. CDR3 DNA: TGTGCCAGCAGTGGTGCAGGAACCTATTCACCCCTCCACTTT. Protein product: CASSGAGTYSPLHF. The entire variable domain, with the rest obtained from reference TRBV2 and TRBJ1-6, is as follows: EPEVTQTPSHQVTQMGQEVILRCVPISNHLYFYWYRQILGQKVEFLVSFYNNEISEKSEIFDDQFSVERPDGSNFTLKIRSTKLEDSAMYFCASSGAGTYSPLHFGNGTRLTVT.

The chain joins TRBV19 to TRBJ1-1, with D unclear. V lost 7 bases to trimming and J lost 6 bases, with 9 bases between them. The CDR3 covers 11 residues. The germline gives CDR1 LNHDA, CDR2 SQIVND (reference sequence). This CDR3 is CASIGGSEAFF. As DNA, the CDR3 is TGTGCCAGTATCGGAGGGTCTGAAGCTTTCTTT.

The V and J genes are TRBV7-2 and TRBJ1-4; TRBD1 matches at 8 bases. V lost 1 base to trimming and J lost 3 bases; unmatched junction nucleotides: 4. Germline CDR1 SGHTA, CDR2 FQGNSA. The CDR3 length is 16 residues. CDR3 sequence (DNA): TGTGCCAGCAGCTTAGGCAGGGGGCTACCTAATGAAAAACTGTTTTTT. Protein sequence: CASSLGRGLPNEKLFF. Based on the CDR3 plus reference TRBV7-2 and TRBJ1-4, the full variable domain is GAGVSQSPSNKVTEKGKDVELRCDPISGHTALYWYRQSLGQGLEFLIYFQGNSAPDKSGLPSDRFSAERTGGSVSTLTIQRTQQEDSAVYLCASSLGRGLPNEKLFFGSGTQLSVL.

This clone was observed a few times. The CDR3 DNA follows: TGTGCCAGCAGAGGCAGGGGTCCTAATCAGCCCCAGCATTTT. Amino acid sequence: CASRGRGPNQPQHF. The V and J genes are TRBV6-5 and TRBJ1-5, with D possibly matching TRBD1 (6 bases). The CDR3 extends over 14 amino acids. Germline V gene sequence: CDR1 MNHEY, CDR2 SVGAGI. V lost 6 bases, J lost 4 bases, and 13 bases lay in between.

This clone has just one count. This sequence joins TRBV5-5 and TRBJ2-7, with 10 bases that match TRBD1. The CDR3 consists of 15 residues. The germline gives CDR1 SGHKS, CDR2 YYEKEE (reference sequence). After removal of 4 bases from V and 6 bases from J, the junction contained 10 bases not matched to a gene. The CDR3 region is CASSLPGTGVSEQYF. The CDR3 coding sequence is TGTGCCAGCAGCCTCCCAGGGACAGGGGTGTCCGAGCAGTACTTC.

Only one count was recorded for this clone. The J gene is TRBJ1-5, the V gene TRBV29-1; the D is unclear. The CDR3 consists of 13 residues. Trimming shortened V by 4 bases and J by 0 bases, and 7 bases separated the two germline ends. From germline, CDR1 is SQVTM and CDR2 ANQGSEA. The CDR3 nucleotides read TGCAGCGTTGGGGCTAATAGCAATCAGCCCCAGCATTTT. This codes for CSVGANSNQPQHF.

The rearrangement joins TRBV30 to TRBJ1-2; D is possibly TRBD1 (6 bases). CDR1 and CDR2 (germline): GTSNPN, SVGIG (reference sequence). The CDR3 has 13 amino acids. Deletions cut 4 bases from V and 1 base from J, with 10 bases between. The CDR3 region has the DNA TGTGCCTGGAATACAGGGTTTAACTATGGCTACACCTTC. It yields the protein CAWNTGFNYGYTF.

The rearrangement links TRBV27 to TRBJ2-1; a possible D gene is TRBD1 (6 bases). The CDR3 runs to 11 residues. Per germline, CDR1 MNHEY and CDR2 SMNVEV (reference sequence). Trimming stripped 6 bases from V and 9 bases from J, with 9 bases between. This CDR3 is CASRGAGEQFF. The CDR3 region has the DNA TGTGCCAGCAGGGGGGCCGGTGAGCAGTTCTTC.

The V gene is TRBV9, the J gene TRBJ1-6; D not certain. The germline CDR1 and CDR2 sequences are SGDLS and YYNGEE. Trimming pared 0 bases from V and 5 bases from J, leaving 12 bases between. CDR3 length: 16 amino acids. CDR3 loop: CASSVDEQSNNSPLHF. The CDR3 DNA sequence: TGTGCCAGCAGCGTAGATGAACAGAGTAATAATTCACCCCTCCACTTT.

The rearrangement links TRBV19 to TRBJ2-1, with TRBD2 matching 8 bases. V lost 2 bases, J lost 7 bases, and 4 bases stayed unmatched. The CDR3 runs 14 residues. Germline V gene data show CDR1 as LNHDA and CDR2 as SQIVND (reference sequence). The CDR3 is CASSILAGGNEQFF. Here the CDR3 DNA reads TGTGCCAGTAGTATACTAGCGGGTGGTAATGAGCAGTTCTTC.

V is TRBV18 and J is TRBJ1-5; D possibly corresponds to TRBD1 (6 bases). The germline gives CDR1 KGHSH, CDR2 LQKENI. CDR3 length: 14 residues. V dropped 0 bases and J dropped 5 bases, with 8 bases sitting between them. CDR3 in amino acids: CASSPPSGDQPQHF. The CDR3 DNA reads as TGTGCCAGCTCACCACCGTCAGGGGATCAGCCCCAGCATTTT. The full variable domain, with the rest looked up from reference TRBV18 and TRBJ1-5, is NAGVMQNPRHLVRRRGQEARLRCSPMKGHSHVYWYRQLPEEGLKFMVYLQKENIIDESGMPKERFSAEFPKEGPSILRIQQVVRGDSAAYFCASSPPSGDQPQHFGDGTRLSIL.

The chain recombines TRBV28 with TRBJ1-1; 7 nucleotides agree with TRBD1. Germline trimming cut 4 bases from V and 5 bases from J; bases unmatched to any gene: 7. Germline loops: CDR1 MDHEN, CDR2 SYDVKM. The CDR3 has 14 residues. CDR3 DNA: TGTGCCAGCAGTTCCCCGGGACAGCAAACTGAAGCTTTCTTT. Protein product: CASSSPGQQTEAFF. Full variable domain (rest looked up from reference TRBV28 and TRBJ1-1): DVKVTQSSRYLVKRTGEKVFLECVQDMDHENMFWYRQDPGLGLRLIYFSYDVKMKEKGDIPEGYSVSREKKERFSLILESASTNQTSMYLCASSSPGQQTEAFFGQGTRLTVV.

This rearrangement joins TRBV28 to TRBJ1-1; D call uncertain. V gave up 10 bases and J gave up 1 base, with 10 bases separating them. The CDR3 extends over 12 amino acids. Germline CDR1 and CDR2: MDHEN and SYDVKM. This CDR3 is CATQTQNTEAFF. The CDR3 DNA reads TGTGCCACCCAAACACAGAACACTGAAGCTTTCTTT.

V and J are TRBV4-2 and TRBJ2-3; TRBD2 might be the D (6 bases). CDR3 length: 17 amino acids. From germline, CDR1 is LGHNA and CDR2 YNFKEQ. The ends were cut back, 4 bases at V and 4 bases at J, with 21 bases in the middle. CDR3 region: CASSPRVGTYSPDTQYF. CDR3 bases: TGTGCCAGCAGCCCGCGGGTAGGGACTTATAGTCCAGATACGCAGTATTTT.

The chain is built from TRBV5-6 and TRBJ2-3; 7 nucleotides match TRBD2. Germline V gene data show CDR1 as SGHDT and CDR2 as YYEEEE. This CDR3 has 16 residues. V lost 4 bases and J lost 2; bases outside the gene matches: 10. CDR3 sequence: CASSPSGTIYTDTQYF. The CDR3 DNA reads TGTGCCAGCAGCCCCTCCGGGACTATCTACACAGATACGCAGTATTTT.

The CDR3 bases are TGCGCCAGCAGCTTGGCCGAGGGAAGGGATACGCAGTATTTT. It yields the protein CASSLAEGRDTQYF. The V call is TRBV5-1, the J call TRBJ2-3, with D tentatively TRBD2 (5 bases). Trimming took 0 bases from V and 6 from J, leaving 11 bases between them. CDR1 SGHRS and CDR2 YFSETQ come from the germline V gene. The CDR3 totals 14 residues. Using reference TRBV5-1 and TRBJ2-3 for the parts outside the CDR3, the full variable domain is KAGVTQTPRYLIKTRGQQVTLSCSPISGHRSVSWYQQTPGQGLQFLFEYFSETQRNKGNFPGRFSGRQFSNSRSEMNVSTLELGDSALYLCASSLAEGRDTQYFGPGTRLTVL.

The CDR3 DNA follows: TGCGCCAGCAGCTTGGGGACAGGGGCTCCTCGGCCCCTTCATGTTTACGAGCAGTACTTC. Protein sequence: CASSLGTGAPRPLHVYEQYF. The rearrangement uses TRBV5-1 and TRBJ2-7; 9 nucleotides line up with TRBD1. Unmatched junction bases numbered 20, after V lost 0 bases and J lost 4 bases. Germline values: CDR1 SGHRS, CDR2 YFSETQ. The CDR3 is made up of 20 amino acids.

J is TRBJ2-7 and V is TRBV28, with TRBD2 identical over 7 bases. CDR1 is MDHEN and CDR2 is SYDVKM in the germline V gene. V shed 6 bases and J 1 base; nucleotides not matched to a gene: 18. This CDR3 has 18 amino acids. CDR3 protein: CASRRSPAASGGSYEQYF. As DNA, the CDR3 is TGTGCCAGCAGGAGAAGCCCGGCGGCTAGCGGAGGGTCCTACGAGCAGTACTTC.

This clone came up once. The V gene is TRBV7-3, the J gene TRBJ2-3; D uncertain. Deletions cut 1 base from V and 5 bases from J, with 10 bases between. From germline, CDR1 is SGHTA and CDR2 FQGTGA. CDR3 length equals 14 residues. CDR3 in DNA: TGTGCCAGCAGCTTAAACCCAGCGCAAGATACGCAGTATTTT. It encodes CASSLNPAQDTQYF.

The chain recombines TRBV6-5 with TRBJ1-1, with D possibly TRBD1 on 6 matching bases. The germline V and J ends were trimmed by 0 bases and 2 bases, with 10 bases remaining between them. From germline, CDR1 is MNHEY and CDR2 SVGAGI. CDR3 length equals 15 residues. CDR3 sequence: CASSYSTRGNTEAFF. Written as DNA, the CDR3 is TGTGCCAGCAGTTACTCGACCAGGGGCAACACTGAAGCTTTCTTT.